This T cell receptor (beta chain) was identified in a study of cytomegalovirus exposure and HLA in healthy donors. Overall study results and limits: Sequencing artifact likely explains a cluster of highly shared sequence variants. There were around 160 TCR beta chains listed as cytomegalovirus-associated.

PCR primers comprised 60 Vbeta and 13 Jbeta primers. The method was immunoSEQ multiplex PCR; TCRdb's version includes in-frame clones alone and lacks a portion of them. The sample consists of over 150,000 clones, about 80% of them appearing once. Points on this clone: Its antigen remains unidentified.

Sequencing input: PBMCs. The TCR comes from a man aged 30 to 45 in good health and CMV-seronegative.

The CDR3 is CASSFHTNTGELFF. The CDR3 bases are TGTGCCAGCAGCTTTCACACGAACACCGGGGAGCTGTTTTTT. The gene calls are TRBV7-9 and TRBJ2-2; D is ambiguous. CDR1 is SEHNR, CDR2 FQNEAQ, per germline (reference sequence). V lost 3 bases to trimming and J lost 0 bases, with 5 bases between them. This CDR3 is 14 amino acids long.